The T cell receptor beta chain described here comes from a study of blood T cell repertoires in COVID-19. Across the study: Italy, Spain and the United States were the sources of the convalescent and acute COVID-19 samples. T cells, B-cell-depleted T cells, or PBMCs provided the cDNA or gDNA that served as material.

The germline V gene encodes CDR1 SGHVS and CDR2 FNYEAQ. The V gene end was trimmed by 4 bases and the J gene end by 8 bases; junction bases not matched to a gene: 13. The CDR3 consists of 16 residues. The authors' processing: It was from reference gene primer amplification that nucleated cell counts were estimated. Sequencing used immunoSEQ multiplex PCR; TCRdb keeps in-frame clones, though not all of them. That table is the source of V, J and clone size, and D and trimming were worked out from the DNA. The data contain 150,000 or so clones, roughly 90% of them singletons. The clonotype originates from a human donor in a cohort sampled during active COVID-19. V gene TRBV7-6 combines with J gene TRBJ2-1; TRBD2 aligns across 8 bases. The material sequenced was peripheral blood. In nucleotides, the CDR3 is TGTGCCAGCAGCTCCATGACTAGCGTCTCCGTCGATGAGCAGTTCTTC. It encodes CASSSMTSVSVDEQFF. Combining the CDR3 with reference TRBV7-6 and TRBJ2-1 gives the whole variable domain GAGVSQSPRYKVTKRGQDVALRCDPISGHVSLYWYRQALGQGPEFLTYFNYEAQQDKSGLPNDRFSAERPEGSISTLTIQRTEQRDSAMYRCASSSMTSVSVDEQFFGPGTRLTVL.